The next 25 T cell receptor beta chains were all read from a single sample in a study of response to subunit inactivated influenza vaccine listed by TCRdb under 2018. The method was RT-PCR. Reads for this sample came from an Illumina HiSeq 2500. TCRdb redid the processing of the public reads, applying fastp at Q25 and MiXCR, and retained in-frame beta chains. All rows with the same CDR3 protein become a single entry with the most common DNA and genes. The sample includes about 530,000 distinct CDR3 sequences, with roughly 10% observed a single time. The ten largest clones represent 10% of the sample. The specimen comprised PBMCs from blood, sampled on the day of vaccination. Receptors originate from a man aged 45-65 years who received an inactivated influenza vaccine. Donor details come from another sample of the same person, matched by shared clones.

This clonotype was picked up a small number of times. A much larger clone differs by one base, so this may be a read error. The chain is built from TRBV5-1 and TRBJ1-3, with D hard to call. Trimming removed 4 bases from V and 0 bases from J, with 5 bases in between. The CDR3 covers 13 residues. The germline CDR1 and CDR2 sequences are SGHRS and YFSETQ. As DNA, the CDR3 is TGCGCCAGCAGCCAGAGCTCTGGAAACACCATATATTTT. It is translated as CASSQSSGNTIYF.

This clonotype was counted at least ten times. This chain links TRBV7-6 with TRBJ2-3; unclear D gene. V was pared by 1 base and J by 2 bases, with 7 bases between. Germline assignment: CDR1 SGHVS and CDR2 FNYEAQ. The CDR3 spans 14 residues. The CDR3 reads CASSLELFTDTQYF. The DNA for the CDR3 is TGTGCCAGCAGCTTAGAACTTTTCACAGATACGCAGTATTTT.

The V call is TRBV6-2 or TRBV6-3, the J call TRBJ2-1; D is perhaps TRBD1 (6 bases). This CDR3 is built from 13 residues. Trimming took off 5 bases at V and 7 bases at J, with 12 bases between the two ends. Per the germline V gene, CDR1 is MNHEY and CDR2 is SVGEGT. For the CDR3, the DNA is TGTGCCAGCAGTAAACAGGGAAGGAATGAGCAGTTCTTC. This codes for CASSKQGRNEQFF.

In this sample, this clonotype turned up many times. The genes are TRBV28 and TRBJ2-5; 10 nucleotides match TRBD1. The J segment lost 4 bases and the V segment lost 5 bases, leaving 4 bases of the junction unmatched. Per the germline V gene, CDR1 is MDHEN and CDR2 is SYDVKM. The CDR3 extends over 14 amino acids. The chain's CDR3 is CASSKTGGRETQYF. The CDR3 region has the DNA TGTGCCAGCAGTAAGACAGGGGGCAGAGAGACCCAGTACTTC.

The chain carries TRBV5-1 and TRBJ1-1, with D perhaps matching TRBD1 (6 bases). Per the germline V gene, CDR1 is SGHRS and CDR2 is YFSETQ. This CDR3 is 16 amino acids long. Trimming left V 4 bases short and J 0 bases short, with 16 bases between. CDR3: CASSNGQTPMNTEAFF. The CDR3 nucleotides are TGCGCCAGCAGCAACGGACAGACCCCCATGAACACTGAAGCTTTCTTT.

This sequence joins TRBV6-5 and TRBJ2-7; 12 bases map to TRBD1. CDR1 is MNHEY, CDR2 SVGAGI, per germline. The CDR3 is 17 amino acids. V lost 1 base, J lost 5 bases, and 9 bases stayed unmatched. The CDR3 loop is CASSYYFPGQGAHEQYF. CDR3 coding DNA: TGTGCCAGCAGTTACTATTTCCCGGGACAGGGGGCCCACGAGCAGTACTTC.

The chain recombines TRBV6-1 with TRBJ1-2; D is perhaps TRBD1 (6 bases). The CDR3 sequence is 14 residues long. V was trimmed by 0 bases and J by 4 bases, leaving 9 bases between them. The V gene's germline CDR1 is MNHNS and CDR2 SASEGT. The CDR3 reads CASSEASGAYGYTF. Written as DNA, the CDR3 is TGTGCCAGCAGTGAAGCATCAGGGGCCTATGGCTACACCTTC.

The chain has TRBV11-1 and TRBJ1-6; D possibly corresponds to TRBD1 (5 bases). Trimming pared 5 bases from V and 0 bases from J, leaving 17 bases between. The CDR3 is 18 amino acids. CDR1 SGHAT and CDR2 FQDESV come from the germline V gene (reference sequence). The CDR3 loop is CASSPGRWGSSYNSPLHF. The DNA for the CDR3 is TGTGCCAGCAGCCCGGGCCGGTGGGGGAGCTCCTATAATTCACCCCTCCACTTT. Based on the CDR3 plus reference TRBV11-1 and TRBJ1-6, the full variable domain is EAEVAQSPRYKITEKSQAVAFWCDPISGHATLYWYRQILGQGPELLVQFQDESVVDDSQLPKDRFSAERLKGVDSTLKIQPAELGDSAMYLCASSPGRWGSSYNSPLHFGNGTRLTVT.

Only a few counts were recorded for this clonotype. This chain links TRBV20-1 with TRBJ2-3; TRBD2 aligns across 14 bases. The CDR3 totals 14 residues. Germline loops: CDR1 DFQATT, CDR2 SNEGSKA (reference sequence). With V trimmed by 6 bases and J by 8 bases, 7 bases remained unmatched. The CDR3 protein is CSADGTSGSGTQYF. CDR3 in DNA: TGCAGTGCCGACGGGACTAGCGGGAGTGGTACGCAGTATTTT.

This chain connects TRBV5-6 to TRBJ2-5; possible D gene TRBD1, 6 bases. Between the trimmed V and J ends, which lost 2 bases and 5 bases, there was a span of 13 bases. This CDR3 is built from 14 residues. CDR1 is SGHDT and CDR2 is YYEEEE in the germline V gene. The CDR3 spells CASSLSGALETQYF. Written as DNA, the CDR3 is TGTGCCAGCAGCTTATCAGGGGCTTTGGAGACCCAGTACTTC.

The chain has TRBV15 and TRBJ2-5; the D is unclear. With 0 bases removed from V and 5 bases from J, the gap between germline ends came to 4 bases. Looked up from germline, CDR1 is LNHNV and CDR2 is YYDKDF (reference sequence). CDR3 size: 12 residues. CDR3 DNA: TGTGCCACCAGCAGAGAAGGGGAGACCCAGTACTTC. Translation: CATSREGETQYF.

This clonotype was detected only a few times. The rearrangement uses TRBV2 and TRBJ2-1; the match to TRBD1 covers 9 bases. V lost 6 bases and J lost 4; bases outside the gene matches: 7. The CDR3 has 15 residues. Germline values: CDR1 SNHLY, CDR2 FYNNEI. DNA of the CDR3: TGTGCCAGCAGAGTACAGGGGGCGGGTTACAATGAGCAGTTCTTC. This translates into CASRVQGAGYNEQFF. Full variable domain (outside the CDR3, taken from reference TRBV2 and TRBJ2-1): EPEVTQTPSHQVTQMGQEVILRCVPISNHLYFYWYRQILGQKVEFLVSFYNNEISEKSEIFDDQFSVERPDGSNFTLKIRSTKLEDSAMYFCASRVQGAGYNEQFFGPGTRLTVL.

This clonotype appeared many times. The chain combines TRBV29-1 with TRBJ2-7; 14 bases align to TRBD2. Germline assignment: CDR1 SQVTM and CDR2 ANQGSEA. V dropped 3 bases and J dropped 3; count of bases not matched to a gene: 7. This CDR3 region has 16 residues. The CDR3 loop reads CSVDLTSGGASYEQYF. DNA for the CDR3: TGCAGCGTTGACCTGACTAGCGGGGGGGCAAGCTACGAGCAGTACTTC.

This rearrangement joins TRBV3-1 to TRBJ1-6, with D perhaps TRBD1 (6 bases). Germline V gene data show CDR1 as LGHDT and CDR2 as YNNKEL (reference sequence). The CDR3 covers 15 residues. Trimming removed 0 bases at V and 8 bases at J, with 11 bases between. Here the CDR3 reads CASSQDSQGYSPLHF. The CDR3 bases are TGTGCCAGCAGCCAAGATTCACAGGGATATTCACCCCTCCACTTT.

In this sample, this clonotype turned up many times. The gene calls are TRBV5-1 and TRBJ2-3; 9 bases line up with TRBD1. This CDR3 contains 15 residues. The V segment lost 4 bases and the J segment 3 bases; nucleotides outside the gene matches: 6. From germline, CDR1 is SGHRS and CDR2 YFSETQ. The CDR3 loop reads CASSKQGAQTDTQYF. CDR3 DNA sequence: TGCGCCAGCAGCAAACAGGGGGCGCAGACAGATACGCAGTATTTT. The variable domain in full, with the rest retrieved from reference TRBV5-1 and TRBJ2-3, is KAGVTQTPRYLIKTRGQQVTLSCSPISGHRSVSWYQQTPGQGLQFLFEYFSETQRNKGNFPGRFSGRQFSNSRSEMNVSTLELGDSALYLCASSKQGAQTDTQYFGPGTRLTVL.

The table lists this clonotype with a few counts. The chain has TRBV15 and TRBJ1-2; D unclear. Germline assignment: CDR1 LNHNV and CDR2 YYDKDF (reference sequence). V lost 6 bases and J 2 bases, leaving 10 bases between the germline ends. This CDR3 region has 13 residues. CDR3 DNA: TGTGCCACCAGTACCGGGTCGAACTATGGCTACACCTTC. Its translation: CATSTGSNYGYTF.

The rearrangement uses TRBV7-9 and TRBJ2-2, with D hard to call. This CDR3 region has 16 residues. The germline V gene encodes CDR1 SEHNR and CDR2 FQNEAQ (reference sequence). The germline V and J ends were trimmed by 5 bases and 0 bases, with 13 bases remaining between them. The CDR3 region is CASSRGRAANTGELFF. The CDR3 DNA reads TGTGCCAGCAGCCGCGGTAGGGCCGCGAACACCGGGGAGCTGTTTTTT.

The table lists this clonotype with many counts. V and J are TRBV28 and TRBJ2-4; D is undetermined. Germline values: CDR1 MDHEN, CDR2 SYDVKM. Trimming took off 3 bases at V and 0 bases at J, with 9 bases between the two ends. This CDR3 has 15 residues. The CDR3 DNA reads as TGTGCCAGCAGTTTTGCCCCCCTAGCCAAAAACATTCAGTACTTC. Residues: CASSFAPLAKNIQYF. Full variable domain (missing parts from reference TRBV28 and TRBJ2-4): DVKVTQSSRYLVKRTGEKVFLECVQDMDHENMFWYRQDPGLGLRLIYFSYDVKMKEKGDIPEGYSVSREKKERFSLILESASTNQTSMYLCASSFAPLAKNIQYFGAGTRLSVL.

This clonotype was seen a few times. In DNA form, the CDR3 reads TGCAGTGCTACATTTACTGGAAACCGCCAGTACTTC. Its translation: CSATFTGNRQYF. The chain couples TRBV20-1 to TRBJ2-7; D gene unclear. V dropped 4 bases and J dropped 10 bases, with 17 bases sitting between them. Germline values: CDR1 DFQATT, CDR2 SNEGSKA (reference sequence). This CDR3 has 12 residues.

This clonotype has more than one count but fewer than ten. The chain has TRBV6-2 or TRBV6-3 and TRBJ2-2; D not certain. This CDR3 is built from 14 residues. The germline CDR1 and CDR2 sequences are MNHEY and SVGEGT. Trimming removed 0 bases from V and 4 bases from J, with 6 bases in between. CDR3 in amino acids: CASSYSHGTGELFF. CDR3 coding DNA: TGTGCCAGCAGTTACTCGCACGGCACCGGGGAGCTGTTTTTT.

This clonotype was recorded many times. This chain links TRBV12-3 or TRBV12-4 with TRBJ1-2, with D hard to call. The CDR3 spans 12 residues. V shed 7 bases and J shed 8 bases, with 14 bases lying between them. The CDR3 is CASNTGSRGYTF. The CDR3 DNA reads TGTGCCAGCAATACGGGTTCGCGGGGCTACACCTTC.

This sequence joins TRBV20-1 and TRBJ1-2; 8 nucleotides align to TRBD1. After removal of 6 bases from V and 5 bases from J, the junction contained 8 bases not matched to a gene. Germline lookup yields CDR1 DFQATT and CDR2 SNEGSKA (reference sequence). The CDR3 consists of 13 residues. The CDR3 here is CSARTGIGYGYTF. The CDR3 DNA follows: TGCAGTGCCAGGACAGGGATCGGGTATGGCTACACCTTC.

In this sample, this clonotype turned up a few times. The chain couples TRBV5-1 to TRBJ2-3; 9 nucleotides match TRBD1. V shed 3 bases and J 5 bases; nucleotides not matched to a gene: 7. The germline V gene encodes CDR1 SGHRS and CDR2 YFSETQ. This CDR3 is 15 amino acids long. CDR3 loop: CASSSQGASIDTQYF. The CDR3 DNA follows: TGCGCCAGCAGCTCACAGGGGGCAAGTATAGATACGCAGTATTTT. The full variable domain, its missing parts supplied by reference TRBV5-1 and TRBJ2-3, is KAGVTQTPRYLIKTRGQQVTLSCSPISGHRSVSWYQQTPGQGLQFLFEYFSETQRNKGNFPGRFSGRQFSNSRSEMNVSTLELGDSALYLCASSSQGASIDTQYFGPGTRLTVL.

The V call is TRBV20-1, the J call TRBJ2-7; tentative D call: TRBD1 (6 bases). The CDR3 runs 14 residues. The V and J ends lost 2 bases and 2 bases respectively, with 13 bases between them. CDR1 and CDR2 from the germline V gene are DFQATT and SNEGSKA (reference sequence). The CDR3 DNA follows: TGCAGTGCTAGATCAGGGGCTGGGGCCTACGAGCAGTACTTC. This codes for CSARSGAGAYEQYF.

The chain couples TRBV7-9 to TRBJ2-1; D is possibly TRBD1 or TRBD2 (7 bases each). CDR3 length: 16 residues. Germline values: CDR1 SEHNR, CDR2 FQNEAQ (reference sequence). The V gene lost 5 bases and the J gene lost 3 bases, with 17 bases spanning the gap. The CDR3 bases are TGTGCCAGCAGCCCACAGACAGGGAGGGACTACAATGAGCAGTTCTTC. Translated: CASSPQTGRDYNEQFF.